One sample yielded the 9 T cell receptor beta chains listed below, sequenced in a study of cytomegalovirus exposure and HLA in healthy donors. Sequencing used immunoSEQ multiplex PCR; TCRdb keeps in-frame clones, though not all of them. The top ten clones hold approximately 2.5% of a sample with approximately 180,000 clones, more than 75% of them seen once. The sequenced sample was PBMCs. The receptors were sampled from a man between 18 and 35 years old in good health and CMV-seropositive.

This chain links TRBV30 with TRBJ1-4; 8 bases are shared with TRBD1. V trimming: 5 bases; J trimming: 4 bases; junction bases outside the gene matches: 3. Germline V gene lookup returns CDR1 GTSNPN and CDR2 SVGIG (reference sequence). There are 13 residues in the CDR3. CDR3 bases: TGTGCCTGGGCAACAGGGGGTAATGAAAAACTGTTTTTT. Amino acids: CAWATGGNEKLFF.

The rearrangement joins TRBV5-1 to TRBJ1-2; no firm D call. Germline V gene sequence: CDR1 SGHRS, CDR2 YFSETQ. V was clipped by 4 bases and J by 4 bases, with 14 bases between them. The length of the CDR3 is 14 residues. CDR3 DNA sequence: TGCGCCAGCAGCGAGACGGGGTTGGGCTATGGCTACACCTTC. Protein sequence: CASSETGLGYGYTF.

The CDR3 region is CASSPPPGGGDTEAFF. In DNA form, the CDR3 reads TGTGCCAGCAGTCCTCCTCCTGGGGGGGGCGACACTGAAGCTTTCTTT. The chain combines TRBV27 with TRBJ1-1; a possible D gene is TRBD1 (6 bases). The CDR3 length is 16 residues. The V end lost 5 bases, the J end lost 3 bases, and 19 bases lay between the germline ends. CDR1 MNHEY and CDR2 SMNVEV come from the germline V gene (reference sequence).

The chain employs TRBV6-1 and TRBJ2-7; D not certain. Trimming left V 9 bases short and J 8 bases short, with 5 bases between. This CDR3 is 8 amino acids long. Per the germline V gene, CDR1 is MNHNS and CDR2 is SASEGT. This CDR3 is CARAQQYF. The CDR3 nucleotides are TGTGCCAGGGCCCAGCAGTACTTC.

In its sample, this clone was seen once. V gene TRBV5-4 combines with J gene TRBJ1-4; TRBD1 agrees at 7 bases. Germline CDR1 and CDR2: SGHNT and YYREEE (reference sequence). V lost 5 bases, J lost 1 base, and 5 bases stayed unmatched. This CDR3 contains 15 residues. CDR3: CASSPNRGTNEKLFF. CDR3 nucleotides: TGTGCCAGCAGTCCTAACAGGGGAACTAATGAAAAACTGTTTTTT.

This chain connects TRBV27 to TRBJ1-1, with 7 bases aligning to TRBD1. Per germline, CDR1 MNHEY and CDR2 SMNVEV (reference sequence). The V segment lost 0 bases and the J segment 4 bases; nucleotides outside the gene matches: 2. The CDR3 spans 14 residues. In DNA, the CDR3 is TGTGCCAGCAGTTTATCGCCAGGGGGCACTGAAGCTTTCTTT. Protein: CASSLSPGGTEAFF.

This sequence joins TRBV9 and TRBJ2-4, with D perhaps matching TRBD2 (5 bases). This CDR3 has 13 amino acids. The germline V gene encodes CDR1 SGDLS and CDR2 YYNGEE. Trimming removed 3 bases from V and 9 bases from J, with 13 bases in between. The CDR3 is CASSASGSSIQYF. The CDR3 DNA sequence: TGTGCCAGCAGCGCCTCGGGGTCTAGCATTCAGTACTTC.

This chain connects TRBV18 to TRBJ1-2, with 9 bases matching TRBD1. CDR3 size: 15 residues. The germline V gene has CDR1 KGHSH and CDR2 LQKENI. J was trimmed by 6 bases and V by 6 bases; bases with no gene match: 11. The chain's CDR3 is CASSPDPGQGNGYTF. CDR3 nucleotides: TGTGCCAGCTCCCCGGATCCGGGACAGGGAAATGGCTACACCTTC.

CDR3 residues: CASSYGANTEAFF. The CDR3 DNA follows: TGTGCCAGCAGCTACGGAGCTAACACTGAAGCTTTCTTT. V and J are TRBV7-3 and TRBJ1-1; the D is unclear. CDR3 length: 13 residues. With 4 bases removed from V and 2 bases from J, the gap between germline ends came to 8 bases. Germline V lookup: CDR1 SGHTA, CDR2 FQGTGA.